There are many counts of the clone carrying this TCR beta chain. First-strand cDNA used TRAV- and TRBV-specific primers, covering alpha and beta chains. An approximately 19-cycle PCR with a constant-region primer and V-primer adapter amplified TCRs. In vitro transcription amplified the mRNA that had been isolated. TCRdb independently ran MiXCR on the reads; one entry per CDR3 protein. Of 80,000 or so distinct CDR3 sequences in the sample, less than 20% are singletons; the top ten hold approximately 1.5%. Noted time point: after trial treatment. The treatment: LDRT plus nivolumab, ipilimumab, low-dose cyclophosphamide and aspirin (RACIN trial). The donors' regimen was nivolumab, ipilimumab, aspirin, low-dose cyclophosphamide and low-dose radiotherapy. Per germline, CDR1 MNHEY and CDR2 SMNVEV (reference sequence). V was pared by 5 bases and J by 5 bases, with 16 bases between. This CDR3 spans 14 amino acids.

This sample is part of a study of low-dose radiotherapy and immunotherapy resistance in tumors. Study context: A dose of 0.5 Gy per fraction was delivered to Cohort 1 every 2 weeks, for a total of 6.5 Gy. Dosing of intravenous cyclophosphamide at 200 mg/m2 occurred every two weeks and took place one day prior to radiation and immunotherapy.

Source: PBMCs, taken after low-dose radiotherapy plus immunotherapy. This TCR came from a male donor with prostate cancer. The chain employs TRBV27 and TRBJ2-7; D possibly matches TRBD1 or TRBD2 (5 bases each). CDR3 amino acids: CASSPPGDHNEQYF. The CDR3 bases are TGTGCCAGCAGTCCCCCTGGGGACCACAACGAGCAGTACTTC.